Listed below are T cell receptor beta chains from one sample, sequenced in a study of T cell repertoires in breast cancer. Via MiXCR, TCRdb re-called the emulsion pairing reads, giving one row per CDR3 protein. This sample has about 40,000 distinct CDR3 sequences, with 45% found just once. The specimen was CD8+ T cells. The source of these receptors is a pool of human donors with breast cancer or a healthy control (not recorded which). Both conserved end residues are part of each CDR3. Each record gives: V gene, J gene, clone size, D gene, CDR3 protein, CDR3 DNA. A D gene is named only where the DNA matches it firmly. Only part of the rows carry a size: once, few, many, or a class if the clone is expanded.

>TRBV20-1|TRBJ1-2|few|.
CSARDPGLSGYGYTF
TGCAGTGCTAGAGATCCGGGATTAAGTGGATATGGCTACACCTTC
>TRBV18|TRBJ2-3|.|.
CASSPPVGQGPPTDTQYF
TGTGCCAGCTCACCACCGGTTGGGCAGGGGCCTCCCACAGATACGCAGTATTTT
>TRBV2|TRBJ1-2|.|TRBD1
CATEGGGDRNYGYTF
TGTGCCACTGAGGGTGGGGGGGACAGAAACTATGGCTACACCTTC
>TRBV7-9|TRBJ2-2|.|.
CASSLSPDSENTGELFF
TGTGCCAGCAGCTTAAGCCCCGACAGTGAGAACACCGGGGAGCTGTTTTTT
>TRBV7-9|TRBJ2-3|few|.
CASSSTRFPDTQYF
TGTGCCAGCAGCTCCACGAGGTTTCCAGATACGCAGTATTTT
>TRBV12-3/TRBV12-4|TRBJ2-2|.|.
CASSNQVPGELFF
TGTGCCAGCAGCAACCAGGTCCCCGGGGAGCTGTTTTTT
>TRBV20-1|TRBJ1-2|many|.
CTAGGNYGYTF
TGCACCGCGGGCGGAAACTATGGCTACACCTTC
>TRBV6-1|TRBJ2-7|few|.
CASGPGAYEQYF
TGTGCCAGCGGGCCAGGGGCCTACGAGCAGTACTTC
>TRBV6-2/TRBV6-3|TRBJ1-1|few|.
CASSYEALEQNTEAFF
TGTGCCAGCAGTTACGAGGCTTTAGAGCAGAACACTGAAGCTTTCTTT
>TRBV12-5|TRBJ2-1|few|.
CASGLTRGNEQFF
TGTGCTAGTGGTTTGACCCGGGGAAATGAGCAGTTCTTC
>TRBV6-5|TRBJ2-7|once|TRBD2
CASVRGGSPSRGQYF
TGTGCCAGCGTTCGCGGCGGGAGCCCGTCAAGGGGGCAGTACTTC
>TRBV4-1|TRBJ1-3|few|.
CASSQLATAGNTIYF
TGCGCCAGCAGCCAACTTGCGACAGCTGGAAACACCATATATTTT
>TRBV27|TRBJ1-6|few|.
CASSPLAGGGWSPLHF
TGTGCCAGCAGTCCCCTCGCCGGGGGCGGTTGGTCACCCCTCCACTTT
>TRBV19|TRBJ1-5|.|TRBD1
CASSIGTGSNQPQHF
TGTGCCAGTAGTATTGGGACAGGGAGCAATCAGCCCCAGCATTTT
>TRBV25-1|TRBJ1-1|.|TRBD1
CASSDLRQGAAEAFF
TGTGCCAGCAGTGACCTCCGACAGGGGGCCGCTGAAGCTTTCTTT
>TRBV24-1|TRBJ2-7|.|.
CATSPGYEQYF
TGTGCCACCTCCCCTGGTTACGAGCAGTACTTC
>TRBV2|TRBJ1-5|many|.
CASGQQPQHF
TGTGCCAGCGGTCAGCAGCCCCAGCATTTT
>TRBV19|TRBJ2-5|.|TRBD2
CASSARGSGEETQYF
TGTGCCAGTAGTGCCCGGGGAAGCGGGGAAGAGACCCAGTACTTC
>TRBV6-1|TRBJ2-5|few|TRBD2
CASSESSGGGSETQYF
TGTGCCAGCAGTGAATCGTCGGGAGGGGGTTCGGAGACCCAGTACTTC
>TRBV5-5|TRBJ1-1|.|.
CASSWAGGNTEAFF
TGTGCCAGCAGCTGGGCGGGAGGGAACACTGAAGCTTTCTTT
>TRBV11-2|TRBJ1-1|few|.
CASSLDTAEAFF
TGTGCCAGCAGCTTAGATACGGCTGAAGCTTTCTTT
>TRBV27|TRBJ2-3|many|.
CANFQGPFTDTQYF
TGTGCCAACTTCCAGGGGCCTTTCACAGATACGCAGTATTTT
>TRBV6-1|TRBJ2-7|.|.
CASSRRTFSYEQYF
TGTGCCAGCAGTAGGAGGACATTCTCCTACGAGCAGTACTTC
>TRBV9|TRBJ2-5|.|.
CASSVVELIMETQYF
TGTGCCAGCAGCGTAGTCGAACTCATCATGGAGACCCAGTACTTC
>TRBV30|TRBJ2-3|.|.
CALGSLSTDTQYF
TGTGCCTTGGGTTCCTTGAGCACAGATACGCAGTATTTT
>TRBV6-5|TRBJ2-5|many|TRBD2
CASSYAGTSGYETQYF
TGTGCCAGCAGTTACGCCGGGACTAGCGGGTATGAGACCCAGTACTTC
>TRBV3-1|TRBJ1-4|.|.
CANSQGLPGSNEKLFF
TGTGCCAACAGCCAAGGATTGCCAGGGTCTAATGAAAAACTGTTTTTT
>TRBV20-1|TRBJ2-5|few|TRBD2
CSARDPGTSGGPQETQYF
TGCAGTGCTAGAGATCCCGGGACTAGCGGGGGGCCCCAAGAGACCCAGTACTTC
>TRBV20-1|TRBJ1-1|many|.
CSARARVSVTEAFF
TGCAGTGCTAGAGCGAGGGTATCGGTCACTGAAGCTTTCTTT
>TRBV5-1|TRBJ1-1|.|.
CASSSPGLNTEAFF
TGCGCCAGCAGCTCACCGGGACTGAACACTGAAGCTTTCTTT
>TRBV20-1|TRBJ1-1|.|TRBD1
CSARVGTVNTEAFF
TGCAGTGCTAGAGTGGGGACAGTGAACACTGAAGCTTTCTTT
>TRBV12-3/TRBV12-4|TRBJ2-5|.|TRBD2
CASSYASGAQETQYF
TGTGCCAGCAGTTACGCTAGCGGGGCCCAAGAGACCCAGTACTTC
>TRBV4-1|TRBJ1-5|.|.
CASSQDHGGGQPQHF
TGCGCCAGCAGCCAAGATCATGGGGGGGGTCAGCCCCAGCATTTT
>TRBV4-1|TRBJ2-1|few|.
CASSQDSSGYNEQFF
TGCGCCAGCAGCCAAGACTCCTCAGGCTACAATGAGCAGTTCTTC
>TRBV2|TRBJ2-7|.|.
CASSGQAYKQYF
TGTGCCAGCAGTGGTCAGGCCTACAAGCAGTACTTC
>TRBV20-1|TRBJ2-7|many|.
CSARARPTLRGEQYF
TGCAGTGCTAGAGCACGTCCCACCCTGCGGGGCGAGCAGTACTTC
>TRBV3-1|TRBJ2-7|.|.
CASSHGGEYEQYF
TGTGCCAGCAGCCACGGGGGAGAATACGAGCAGTACTTC
>TRBV6-5|TRBJ2-3|.|.
CASSYHLLHLRGVTDTQYF
TGTGCCAGCAGTTACCACCTCCTCCACTTGCGGGGAGTAACAGATACGCAGTATTTT